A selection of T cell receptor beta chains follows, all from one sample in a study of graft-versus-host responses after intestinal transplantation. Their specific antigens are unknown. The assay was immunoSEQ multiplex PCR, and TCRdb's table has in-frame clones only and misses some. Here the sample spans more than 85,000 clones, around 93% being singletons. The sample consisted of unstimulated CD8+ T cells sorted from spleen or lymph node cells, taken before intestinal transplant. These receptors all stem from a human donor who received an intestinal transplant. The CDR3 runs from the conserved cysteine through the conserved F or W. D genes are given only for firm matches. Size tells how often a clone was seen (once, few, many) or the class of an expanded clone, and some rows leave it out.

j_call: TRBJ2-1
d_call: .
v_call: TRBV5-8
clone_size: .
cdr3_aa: CASSSRLPAEQFF
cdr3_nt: TGTGCCAGCAGCTCCCGACTCCCCGCTGAGCAGTTCTTC

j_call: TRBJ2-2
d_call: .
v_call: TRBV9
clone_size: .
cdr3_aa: CASSAYGGPTGELFF
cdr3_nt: TGTGCCAGCAGCGCCTATGGGGGCCCCACCGGGGAGCTGTTTTTT

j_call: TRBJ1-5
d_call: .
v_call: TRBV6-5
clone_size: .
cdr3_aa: CASNDDEGGNQPQHF
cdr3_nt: TGTGCCAGCAATGATGACGAGGGAGGCAATCAGCCCCAGCATTTT

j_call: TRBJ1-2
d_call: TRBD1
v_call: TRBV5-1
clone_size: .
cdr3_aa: CASSLAGGGGGYTF
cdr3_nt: TGCGCCAGCAGCTTGGCAGGGGGCGGAGGTGGCTACACCTTC

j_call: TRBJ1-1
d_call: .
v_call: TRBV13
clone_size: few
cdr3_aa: CASSRPLDRLEAFF
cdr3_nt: TGTGCCAGCAGCCGCCCATTGGACAGACTAGAAGCTTTCTTT

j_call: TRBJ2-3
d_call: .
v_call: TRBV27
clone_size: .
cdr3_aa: CASSLSSAGPGSDTQYF
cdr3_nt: TGTGCCAGCAGTTTATCCTCGGCAGGGCCCGGCTCAGATACGCAGTATTTT

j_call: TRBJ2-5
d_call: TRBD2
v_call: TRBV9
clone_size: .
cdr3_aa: CASSVAAGGGETQYF
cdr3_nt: TGTGCCAGCAGCGTAGCTGCGGGGGGAGGAGAGACCCAGTACTTC

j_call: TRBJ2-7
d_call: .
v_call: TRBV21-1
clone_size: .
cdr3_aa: CASRVPGQGSYEQYF
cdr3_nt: TGTGCCAGCAGGGTCCCGGGACAGGGTTCTTACGAGCAGTACTTC

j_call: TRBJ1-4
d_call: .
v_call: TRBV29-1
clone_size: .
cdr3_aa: CSVLRTENEKLFF
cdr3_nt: TGCAGCGTCCTGAGGACAGAGAATGAAAAACTGTTTTTT

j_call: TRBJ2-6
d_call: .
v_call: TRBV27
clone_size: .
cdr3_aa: CATSRGERFSGANVLTF
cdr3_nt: TGTGCCACTTCCCGGGGAGAGAGGTTCTCTGGGGCCAACGTCCTGACTTTC

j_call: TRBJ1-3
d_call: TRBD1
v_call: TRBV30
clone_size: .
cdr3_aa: CAWGLDRDGNTIYF
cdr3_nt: TGTGCCTGGGGCCTCGACAGGGATGGAAACACCATATATTTT

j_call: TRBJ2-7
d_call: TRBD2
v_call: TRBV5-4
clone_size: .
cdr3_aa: CVSSSERGASYEQYF
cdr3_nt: TGTGTCAGCAGCTCCGAGCGGGGTGCATCCTACGAGCAGTACTTC

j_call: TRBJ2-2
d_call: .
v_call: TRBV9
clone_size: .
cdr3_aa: CASSVGDTGELFF
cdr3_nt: TGTGCCAGCAGCGTAGGCGACACCGGGGAGCTGTTTTTT

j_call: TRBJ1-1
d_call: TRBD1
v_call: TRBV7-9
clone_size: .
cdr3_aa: CASSPSGQGFTEAFF
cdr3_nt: TGTGCCAGCAGCCCCTCAGGACAGGGTTTCACTGAAGCTTTCTTT

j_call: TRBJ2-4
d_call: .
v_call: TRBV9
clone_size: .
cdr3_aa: CASSGGKNIQYF
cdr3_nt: TGTGCCAGCAGCGGCGGCAAAAACATTCAGTACTTC

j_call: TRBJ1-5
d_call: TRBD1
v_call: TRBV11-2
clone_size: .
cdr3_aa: CASSFGQGGQPQHF
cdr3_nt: TGTGCCAGCAGCTTCGGACAGGGGGGCCAGCCCCAGCATTTT

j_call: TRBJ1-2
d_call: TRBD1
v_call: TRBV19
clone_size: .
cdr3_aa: CASSAGTGDNYGYTF
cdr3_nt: TGTGCCAGTAGTGCAGGGACAGGGGATAACTATGGCTACACCTTC

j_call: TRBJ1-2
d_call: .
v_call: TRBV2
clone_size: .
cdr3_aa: CASSEEETARDYTF
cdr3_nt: TGTGCCAGCAGTGAAGAGGAAACAGCTCGAGACTACACCTTC

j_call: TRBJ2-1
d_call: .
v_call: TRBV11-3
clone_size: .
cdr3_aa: CASSLGQGQDNEQFF
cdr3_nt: TGTGCCAGCAGCTTAGGTCAGGGGCAGGACAATGAGCAGTTCTTC

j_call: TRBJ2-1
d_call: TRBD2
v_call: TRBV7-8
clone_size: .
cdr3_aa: CASSAIPLAGGANEQFF
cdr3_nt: TGTGCCAGCAGCGCTATACCACTAGCGGGGGGGGCAAATGAGCAGTTCTTC

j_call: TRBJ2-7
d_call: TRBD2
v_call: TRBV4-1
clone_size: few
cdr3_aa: CASSPGLADEQYF
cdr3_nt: TGCGCCAGCAGCCCTGGACTAGCAGACGAGCAGTACTTC

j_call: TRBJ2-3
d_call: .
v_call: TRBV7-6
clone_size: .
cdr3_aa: CASSLVAGPSTDTQYF
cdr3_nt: TGTGCCAGCAGCTTAGTCGCCGGTCCTAGCACAGATACGCAGTATTTT

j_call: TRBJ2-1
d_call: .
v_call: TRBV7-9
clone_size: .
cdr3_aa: CASSLDSKNEQFF
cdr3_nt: TGTGCCAGCAGCTTAGATAGCAAGAATGAGCAGTTCTTC

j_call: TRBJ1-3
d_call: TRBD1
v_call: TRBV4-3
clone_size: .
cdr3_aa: CASSQGQGTGNTIYF
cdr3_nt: TGCGCCAGCAGCCAAGGACAGGGTACTGGAAACACCATATATTTT

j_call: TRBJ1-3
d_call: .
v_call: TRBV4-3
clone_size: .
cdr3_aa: CASSQDLSRGNTIYF
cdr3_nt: TGCGCCAGCAGCCAAGATCTTTCCCGGGGAAACACCATATATTTT

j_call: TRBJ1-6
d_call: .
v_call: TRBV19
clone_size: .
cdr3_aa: CASSISGADNSPLHF
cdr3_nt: TGTGCCAGTAGTATTTCAGGGGCGGATAATTCACCCCTCCACTTT

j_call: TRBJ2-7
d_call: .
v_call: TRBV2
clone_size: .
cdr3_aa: CASSDRGGTYEQYF
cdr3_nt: TGTGCCAGCAGTGATAGGGGCGGAACCTACGAGCAGTACTTC

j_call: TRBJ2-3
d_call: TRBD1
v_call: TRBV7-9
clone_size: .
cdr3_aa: CASSGLTGLLDTQYF
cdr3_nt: TGTGCCAGCAGTGGATTGACAGGGCTACTAGATACGCAGTATTTT

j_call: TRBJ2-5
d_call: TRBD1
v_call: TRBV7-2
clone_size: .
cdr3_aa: CASSLEPGGGETQYF
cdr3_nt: TGTGCCAGCAGCCTGGAACCAGGGGGCGGGGAGACCCAGTACTTC

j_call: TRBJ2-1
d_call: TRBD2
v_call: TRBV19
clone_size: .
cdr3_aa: CASNEGRGGSSYNEQFF
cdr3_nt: TGTGCCAGTAATGAAGGGAGAGGCGGGAGCTCCTACAATGAGCAGTTCTTC

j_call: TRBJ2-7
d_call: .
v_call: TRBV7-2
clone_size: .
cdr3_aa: CASSSRDTTYEQYF
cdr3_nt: TGTGCCAGCAGCAGCAGGGACACTACCTACGAGCAGTACTTC

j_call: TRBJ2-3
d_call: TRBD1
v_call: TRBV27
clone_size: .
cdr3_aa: CASSGFGTGGSSTDTQYF
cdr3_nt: TGTGCCAGCAGTGGATTCGGGACAGGAGGATCTAGCACAGATACGCAGTATTTT

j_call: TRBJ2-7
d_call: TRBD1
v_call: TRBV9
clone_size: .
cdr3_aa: CASSANTGGEQYF
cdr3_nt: TGTGCCAGCAGCGCAAACACAGGGGGCGAGCAGTACTTC

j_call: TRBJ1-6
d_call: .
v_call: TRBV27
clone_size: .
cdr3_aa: CASSLGQNSPLHF
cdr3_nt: TGTGCCAGCAGTTTGGGCCAAAATTCACCCCTCCACTTT

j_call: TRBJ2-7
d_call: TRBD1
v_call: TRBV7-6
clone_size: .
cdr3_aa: CASSLGRTGQHEQYF
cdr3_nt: TGTGCCAGCAGCTTAGGCCGGACAGGGCAACACGAGCAGTACTTC

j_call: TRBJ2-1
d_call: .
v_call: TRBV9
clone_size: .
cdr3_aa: CASSVGLANIEQFF
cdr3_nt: TGTGCCAGCAGCGTAGGGCTAGCGAACATTGAGCAGTTCTTC

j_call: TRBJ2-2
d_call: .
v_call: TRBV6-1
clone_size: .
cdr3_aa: CASSANPGQSTGELFF
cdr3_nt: TGTGCCAGCAGTGCTAACCCAGGGCAATCCACCGGGGAGCTGTTTTTT

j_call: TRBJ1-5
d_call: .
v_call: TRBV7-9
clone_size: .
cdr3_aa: CASSLSGAGIGNQPQHF
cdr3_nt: TGTGCCAGCAGCCTTAGCGGGGCAGGTATTGGCAATCAGCCCCAGCATTTT

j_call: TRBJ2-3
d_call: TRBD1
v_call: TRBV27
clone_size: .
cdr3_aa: CASSLTGAADTQYF
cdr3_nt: TGTGCCAGCAGTTTAACAGGGGCGGCAGATACGCAGTATTTT

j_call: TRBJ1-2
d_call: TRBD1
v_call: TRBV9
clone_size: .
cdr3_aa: CASSAGTAIKNYGYTF
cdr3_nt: TGTGCCAGCAGCGCGGGGACAGCAATTAAGAACTATGGCTACACCTTC

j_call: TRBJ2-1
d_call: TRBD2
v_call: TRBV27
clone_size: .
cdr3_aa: CASSLGLAGGRDEQFF
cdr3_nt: TGTGCCAGCAGTTTGGGACTAGCGGGGGGCAGGGATGAGCAGTTCTTC

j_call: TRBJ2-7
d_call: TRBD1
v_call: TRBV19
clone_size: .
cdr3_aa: CASSGTVFHEQYF
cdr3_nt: TGTGCCAGTAGTGGGACAGTTTTCCACGAGCAGTACTTC

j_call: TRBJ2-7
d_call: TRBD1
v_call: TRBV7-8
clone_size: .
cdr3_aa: CASSRGQGYEQYF
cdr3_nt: TGTGCCAGCAGCCGAGGACAGGGCTACGAGCAGTACTTC

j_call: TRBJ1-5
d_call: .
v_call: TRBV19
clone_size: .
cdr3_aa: CASSIVDTLNQPQHF
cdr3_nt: TGTGCCAGTAGTATAGTCGACACTTTAAATCAGCCCCAGCATTTT

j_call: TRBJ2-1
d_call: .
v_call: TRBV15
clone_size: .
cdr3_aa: CATSRDSSSYNEQFF
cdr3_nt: TGTGCCACCAGCAGAGATAGTAGCTCCTACAATGAGCAGTTCTTC

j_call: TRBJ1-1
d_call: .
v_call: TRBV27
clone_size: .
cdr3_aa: CASSPASGTEAFF
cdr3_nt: TGTGCCAGCAGTCCAGCCTCAGGGACTGAAGCTTTCTTT

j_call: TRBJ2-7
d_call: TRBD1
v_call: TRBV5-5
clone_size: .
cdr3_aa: CASSSGGTGSYEQYF
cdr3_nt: TGTGCCAGCAGCTCTGGCGGGACAGGGTCCTACGAGCAGTACTTC

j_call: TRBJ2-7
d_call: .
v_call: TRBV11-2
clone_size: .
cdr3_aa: CASSLTESYEQYF
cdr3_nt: TGTGCCAGCAGCTTAACAGAATCCTACGAGCAGTACTTC

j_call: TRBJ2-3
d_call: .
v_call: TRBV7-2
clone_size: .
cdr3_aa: CASSSPSTETTDTQYF
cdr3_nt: TGTGCCAGCAGCTCTCCCTCGACTGAGACGACAGATACGCAGTATTTT

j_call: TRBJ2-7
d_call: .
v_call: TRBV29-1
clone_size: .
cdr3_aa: CSVVRGDYEQYF
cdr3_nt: TGCAGCGTTGTTCGGGGAGACTACGAGCAGTACTTC

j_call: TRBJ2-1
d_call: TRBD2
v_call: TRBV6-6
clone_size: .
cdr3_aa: CASSYSGDYPNEQFF
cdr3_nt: TGTGCCAGCAGTTACTCCGGGGACTACCCCAATGAGCAGTTCTTC

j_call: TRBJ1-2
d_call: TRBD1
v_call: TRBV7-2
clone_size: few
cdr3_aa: CASSLTGTGVMIYYGYTF
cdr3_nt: TGTGCCAGCAGCTTAACCGGGACAGGGGTCATGATTTACTATGGCTACACCTTC

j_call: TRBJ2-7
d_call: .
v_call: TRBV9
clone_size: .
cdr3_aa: CASSVMPDYSYEQYF
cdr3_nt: TGTGCCAGCAGCGTAATGCCAGACTACTCCTACGAGCAGTACTTC

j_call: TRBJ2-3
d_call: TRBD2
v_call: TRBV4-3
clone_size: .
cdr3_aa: CASSQELMRGGASTDTQYF
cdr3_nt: TGCGCCAGCAGCCAAGAATTAATGCGGGGGGGAGCTAGCACAGATACGCAGTATTTT